This TCR beta chain was profiled in a study of T-cell reconstitution after alpha-beta-depleted transplantation in children. Broader study findings: In some patients, recipient T cells and intrathymic progenitors surviving conditioning explained high day-60 diversity. Reports say that about two months after transplant, the alpha-beta T cells came out of several hundred graft clones that had expanded. Hyperexpanded clones declined; after one year, newly produced T cells mostly supplied diversity.

Preparation of the TCRbeta library used unique molecular identifiers. MiXCR was run by TCRdb on the PCR reads, yielding one entry per CDR3 protein. The data show 350,000 to 500,000 distinct CDR3 sequences, with roughly 44% seen just once and roughly a quarter held by the top ten. This clonotype was detected a few times. The antigen remains undetermined. The sequences come from PBMCs, collected before TCRalphabeta/CD19-depleted stem cell transplant. The receptor was isolated from a girl aged 2 to 10 with aplastic anemia, due to receive a stem cell transplant.

This chain's CDR3 is CASSPRGPNYGYTF. The CDR3 DNA reads as TGTGCCAGCAGCCCCCGGGGTCCTAACTATGGCTACACCTTC. The chain links TRBV4-2 to TRBJ1-2; the D is unclear. V lost 4 bases to trimming and J lost 0 bases, with 9 bases between them. CDR3 length equals 14 residues. Germline lookup yields CDR1 LGHNA and CDR2 YNFKEQ.